The source of this T cell receptor (beta chain) is a study of Graves' ophthalmopathy and Graves' hyperthyroidism. Sampling 10 ml of fresh peripheral blood provided the PBMCs. The authors amplified TCR beta CDR3 regions from RNA transcripts. Second-round multiplex PCR came after first-round RT-PCR with HTBI primers. TCRdb re-called the multiplex PCR reads with MiXCR, one entry per CDR3 protein. The sample shows 400,000 to 500,000 distinct CDR3 sequences, roughly 21% of them seen only once. The CDR3 is 11 amino acids. CDR1 is MNHEY, CDR2 SVGEGT, per germline. V was cut by 4 bases and J by 0 bases, with 1 base left in between. This clonotype was picked up many times.

The sequence came from a woman younger than 30 with stable Graves' hyperthyroidism. The material sequenced was peripheral blood. The chain has TRBV6-2 or TRBV6-3 and TRBJ2-7; D remains ambiguous. The CDR3 DNA reads as TGTGCCAGCAGTTTCTCCTACGAGCAGTACTTC. Residues: CASSFSYEQYF.